This TCR beta chain is drawn from a study of T cells in Graves' hyperthyroidism and ophthalmopathy. Uncontrolled infection, other autoimmune disease, pregnancy or lactation excluded patients. It was around 10 ml of fresh peripheral blood that supplied the PBMCs. This clonotype came up many times. Its antigen is currently unknown. There are 15 residues in the CDR3. V lost 4 bases, J lost 0 bases, and 6 bases stayed unmatched. CDR1 MNHNS and CDR2 SASEGT come from the germline V gene. TCR beta CDR3 regions were amplified from RNA transcripts. Researchers ran a first-round RT-PCR on the TCR CDR3 using the HTBI primer set. TCRdb itself ran the multiplex PCR reads through MiXCR, one entry per CDR3 protein. Found here are approximately 400,000 distinct CDR3 sequences, over 11% of them singletons; the top ten hold 25% to 30%. General study points: Most thyroid clonotypes expanded above 0.001 appeared in blood too. Separation of ophthalmopathy from stable hyperthyroidism was achieved by a 13 V-J model.

Sequencing was carried out using blood. The origin of this receptor is a man in his fifties or sixties with Graves' ophthalmopathy. The rearrangement uses TRBV6-1 and TRBJ2-7, with 7 bases that match TRBD1. CDR3 loop: CASSVIGQASYEQYF. The CDR3 DNA follows: TGTGCCAGCAGTGTTATCGGACAGGCCTCCTACGAGCAGTACTTC.